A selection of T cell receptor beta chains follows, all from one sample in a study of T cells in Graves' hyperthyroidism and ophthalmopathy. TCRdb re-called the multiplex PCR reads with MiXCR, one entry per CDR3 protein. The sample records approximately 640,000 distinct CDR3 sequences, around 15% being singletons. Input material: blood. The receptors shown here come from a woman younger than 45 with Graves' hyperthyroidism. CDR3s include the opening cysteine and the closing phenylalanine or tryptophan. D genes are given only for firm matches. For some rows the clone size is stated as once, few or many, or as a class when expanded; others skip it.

cdr3_aa: CASSSGPAADEQFF
cdr3_nt: TGCGCCAGCAGCTCCGGTCCAGCGGCTGATGAGCAGTTCTTC
d_call: NA
j_call: TRBJ2-1
clone_size: many
v_call: TRBV5-1

cdr3_aa: CASRDGGTGAYEQYF
cdr3_nt: TGTGCCAGCAGGGATGGAGGGACAGGGGCCTACGAGCAGTACTTC
d_call: TRBD1
j_call: TRBJ2-7
clone_size: once
v_call: TRBV28

cdr3_aa: CASNEDVADTQYF
cdr3_nt: TGTGCCAGTAACGAGGATGTAGCAGATACGCAGTATTTT
d_call: NA
j_call: TRBJ2-3
clone_size: few
v_call: TRBV19

cdr3_aa: CASSWDSSTYEQYF
cdr3_nt: TGTGCCAGCAGCTGGGACAGCTCCACCTACGAGCAGTACTTC
d_call: TRBD1
j_call: TRBJ2-7
clone_size: many
v_call: TRBV3-1

cdr3_aa: CASSGTSGGGNEQFF
cdr3_nt: TGTGCCAGCAGTGGGACTAGCGGAGGGGGGAATGAGCAGTTCTTC
d_call: TRBD2
j_call: TRBJ2-1
clone_size: NA
v_call: TRBV2

cdr3_aa: CSASRQGRIGYTF
cdr3_nt: TGCAGTGCTTCCCGACAGGGAAGGATAGGCTACACCTTC
d_call: TRBD1
j_call: TRBJ1-2
clone_size: many
v_call: TRBV20-1

cdr3_aa: CASSLAQSDTQYF
cdr3_nt: TGTGCCAGCAGCTTAGCCCAGTCAGATACGCAGTATTTT
d_call: NA
j_call: TRBJ2-3
clone_size: NA
v_call: TRBV7-3

cdr3_aa: CASSLRAGNTEAFF
cdr3_nt: TGTGCCAGCAGTCTCAGGGCAGGGAACACTGAAGCTTTCTTT
d_call: NA
j_call: TRBJ1-1
clone_size: many
v_call: TRBV3-1

cdr3_aa: CASSVDGRVQETQYF
cdr3_nt: TGTGCCAGCAGCGTAGACGGACGGGTACAAGAGACCCAGTACTTC
d_call: NA
j_call: TRBJ2-5
clone_size: many
v_call: TRBV9

cdr3_aa: CASSLGTGGLDTEAFF
cdr3_nt: TGTGCCAGCAGTTTGGGGACAGGGGGCCTAGACACTGAAGCTTTCTTT
d_call: TRBD1
j_call: TRBJ1-1
clone_size: NA
v_call: TRBV12-3/TRBV12-4

cdr3_aa: CASNPPGGEAKNIQYF
cdr3_nt: TGTGCCAGCAATCCTCCAGGGGGGGAAGCCAAAAACATTCAGTACTTC
d_call: NA
j_call: TRBJ2-4
clone_size: NA
v_call: TRBV7-2

cdr3_aa: CASSLRSGGRVATYEQYF
cdr3_nt: TGCGCCAGCAGCTTGCGAAGCGGAGGGAGAGTTGCAACCTACGAGCAGTACTTC
d_call: NA
j_call: TRBJ2-7
clone_size: NA
v_call: TRBV5-1

cdr3_aa: CASSPGGASSWETQYF
cdr3_nt: TGCGCCAGCTCCCCAGGTGGCGCCTCGTCTTGGGAGACCCAGTACTTC
d_call: NA
j_call: TRBJ2-5
clone_size: NA
v_call: TRBV4-1

cdr3_aa: CASSQAIGAIPPDTQYF
cdr3_nt: TGTGCCAGCAGCCAAGCTATCGGGGCTATCCCCCCAGATACGCAGTATTTT
d_call: NA
j_call: TRBJ2-3
clone_size: NA
v_call: TRBV2

cdr3_aa: CATHGRDKQPQHF
cdr3_nt: TGTGCCACCCACGGCAGGGATAAGCAGCCCCAGCATTTT
d_call: NA
j_call: TRBJ1-5
clone_size: few
v_call: TRBV19

cdr3_aa: CASAWLETQYF
cdr3_nt: TGTGCCAGCGCGTGGCTCGAGACCCAGTACTTC
d_call: NA
j_call: TRBJ2-5
clone_size: NA
v_call: TRBV25-1